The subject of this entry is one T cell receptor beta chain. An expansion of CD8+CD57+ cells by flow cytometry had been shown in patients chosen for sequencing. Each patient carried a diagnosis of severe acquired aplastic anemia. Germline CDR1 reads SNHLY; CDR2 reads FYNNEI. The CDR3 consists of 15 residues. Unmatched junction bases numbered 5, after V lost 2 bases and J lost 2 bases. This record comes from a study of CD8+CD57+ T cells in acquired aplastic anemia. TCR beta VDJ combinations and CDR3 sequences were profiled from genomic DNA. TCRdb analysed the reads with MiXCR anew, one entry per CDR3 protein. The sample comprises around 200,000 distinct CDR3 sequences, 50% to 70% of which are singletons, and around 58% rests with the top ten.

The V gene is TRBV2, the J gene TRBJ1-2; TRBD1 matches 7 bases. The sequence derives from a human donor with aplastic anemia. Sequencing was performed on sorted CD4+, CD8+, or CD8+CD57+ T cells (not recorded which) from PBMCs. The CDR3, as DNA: TGTGCCAGCAGTGAATTCGGGACAGTAAACTATGGCTACACCTTC. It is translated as CASSEFGTVNYGYTF.